This T cell receptor beta chain was profiled in a study of shared clonotypes between healthy human individuals. As originally analysed: From ImmunoSEQ came sequences covering only the junction and carrying no quality scores, so filtering differed. Generated by immunoSEQ multiplex PCR, the TCRdb table keeps only in-frame clones and is missing some. The D gene and trimming were derived from the DNA, and the V and J assignments and clone size from that table. The table includes fewer than 1.6 million clones, approximately 98.5% detected once. General study results and limits: Some clonotypes were shared by all four sorted-subset donors, while others were not shared. The non-shared ones had lower generation probabilities than the shared ones. Though the depth was large, rarefaction showed that sorted-subset sequencing was incomplete. Across subsets, estimated richness was generally greater for naive than for memory populations.

V gave up 5 bases and J gave up 0 bases; unmatched junction bases: 5. CDR3 length: 16 residues. In germline, CDR1 is SGHNT, CDR2 YENEEA. Concerning this clone itself: The target antigen is unknown.

V usage is TRBV11-3 and J usage is TRBJ2-3; the match to TRBD1 covers 10 bases. Sequencing used naive CD4+ T cells sorted from blood. Subset specified: CD45RA+ positively selected. This receptor was obtained from a man younger than 40 in good health. Written as DNA, the CDR3 is TGTGCCAGCAGCCAACTGGGACAGGGGAGCACAGATACGCAGTATTTT. Translated, it gives CASSQLGQGSTDTQYF.